These 29 T cell receptor beta chains originate from one sample sequenced in a study of T cell repertoires in aging, cancer and after chemotherapy. Multiplex touch-down PCR with TRB-A/B primers amplified rearranged V-D-J TRB sequences. TCRdb redid the calling of the multiplex PCR reads with MiXCR, one entry per CDR3 protein. The sample lists about 8,000 distinct CDR3 sequences; roughly half were seen once. TCR beta rearrangements were amplified from peripheral blood genomic DNA. The sample consisted of blood. The receptors come from a human donor with a solid tumor.

The chain has TRBV29-1 and TRBJ1-2; D unresolved. Germline lookup yields CDR1 SQVTM and CDR2 ANQGSEA. Deletions cut 5 bases from V and 6 bases from J, with 19 bases between. The CDR3 is 14 amino acids. DNA of the CDR3: TGCAGCGTTTTCCGGGTTTCCGAAAAGAATGGCTACACCTTC. This gives the protein CSVFRVSEKNGYTF.

This rearrangement joins TRBV6-5 to TRBJ2-2, with D possibly TRBD2 on 6 matching bases. The V and J ends lost 6 bases and 7 bases respectively, with 15 bases between them. Germline-derived CDR1 and CDR2 are MNHEY and SVGAGI. The length of the CDR3 is 14 residues. CDR3 DNA: TGTGCCAGCAGCCAAACGGGGACTGTCGGGGAGCTGTTTTTT. Protein product: CASSQTGTVGELFF.

This rearrangement joins TRBV6-5 to TRBJ2-5; D remains unclear. This CDR3 has 12 amino acids. Between the trimmed V and J ends, which lost 5 bases and 5 bases, there was a span of 9 bases. Germline-derived CDR1 and CDR2 are MNHEY and SVGAGI. Here the CDR3 reads CASSEASETQYF. CDR3 nucleotides: TGTGCCAGCAGTGAAGCCTCGGAGACCCAGTACTTC.

The genes are TRBV4-3 and TRBJ1-1, with unresolved D. Germline lookup yields CDR1 LGHNA and CDR2 YSLEER. Trimming cost V 2 bases and J 1 base, with 11 bases left between them. The CDR3 has 15 amino acids. The CDR3 loop is CASSQRDVRNTEAFF. The CDR3, as DNA: TGCGCCAGCAGCCAAAGGGATGTAAGGAACACTGAAGCTTTCTTT.

The chain combines TRBV19 with TRBJ2-1, with 7 positions matching TRBD1. V gave up 5 bases and J gave up 9 bases; unmatched junction bases: 10. The CDR3 has 14 amino acids. Germline CDR1 reads LNHDA; CDR2 reads SQIVND (reference sequence). The CDR3: CASSFRVGDSEQFF. CDR3 DNA: TGTGCCAGTAGTTTTAGAGTGGGGGACAGTGAGCAGTTCTTC.

This clonotype was observed a handful of times. This chain uses TRBV30 with TRBJ2-2; D not certain. V lost 0 bases and J lost 6, with 2 bases in between. The CDR3 is made up of 11 amino acids. Germline loops: CDR1 GTSNPN, CDR2 SVGIG (reference sequence). CDR3 nucleotide sequence: TGTGCCTGGAGTGTATCCGGGGAGCTGTTTTTT. Its protein is CAWSVSGELFF.

V gene TRBV19 combines with J gene TRBJ1-5; D is undetermined. The CDR3 is 12 residues long. V shed 1 base and J shed 7 bases, with 5 bases lying between them. The germline V gene has CDR1 LNHDA and CDR2 SQIVND (reference sequence). The CDR3 DNA follows: TGTGCCAGTAGTATAGGGCGACAGCCCCAGCATTTT. Translating it yields CASSIGRQPQHF.

The chain carries TRBV7-6 and TRBJ1-4; possibly TRBD1 for D (5 bases). Trimming took 8 bases from V and 2 from J, leaving 24 bases between them. This CDR3 is 18 amino acids long. Per the germline V gene, CDR1 is SGHVS and CDR2 is FNYEAQ. CDR3 loop: CASLLVLRDQATNEKLFF. CDR3 DNA: TGTGCCAGCTTGTTGGTCCTCAGGGATCAGGCGACTAATGAAAAACTGTTTTTT.

This clonotype is deemed medium-sized (0.01 to 0.1%). The genes are TRBV19 and TRBJ1-2; TRBD1 matches at 7 bases. V was pared by 5 bases and J by 4 bases, with 4 bases of the junction left unmatched. Germline V gene lookup returns CDR1 LNHDA and CDR2 SQIVND (reference sequence). The CDR3 contains 13 residues. The CDR3 sequence is CASSPRDSYGYTF. The DNA for the CDR3 is TGTGCCAGTAGTCCCCGGGACAGCTATGGCTACACCTTC.

The CDR3 nucleotides are TGTGCCAGCTCACCCACGGCTAACCACCAAGGACAGTATGGCTACACCTTC. Amino acids: CASSPTANHQGQYGYTF. The chain joins TRBV18 to TRBJ1-2, with a possible D match to TRBD1 (6 bases). The CDR3 has 17 residues. In germline, CDR1 is KGHSH, CDR2 LQKENI. Trimming took 3 bases from V and 5 from J, leaving 22 bases between them.

The DNA for the CDR3 is TGTGCCAGCAGTACCACGGGTGTAAGGTACTTC. This translates into CASSTTGVRYF. This rearrangement joins TRBV28 to TRBJ2-7; D gene unclear. The germline V and J ends were trimmed by 5 bases and 12 bases, with 14 bases remaining between them. Germline V gene data show CDR1 as MDHEN and CDR2 as SYDVKM. This CDR3 contains 11 residues.

This clonotype was found a few times. V gene TRBV6-5 combines with J gene TRBJ1-3; 8 nucleotides line up with TRBD1. This CDR3 has 13 amino acids. V lost 6 bases, J lost 4 bases, and 2 bases stayed unmatched. Germline CDR1 reads MNHEY; CDR2 reads SVGAGI. The CDR3 sequence: CASSRTGGNTIYF. Here the CDR3 DNA reads TGTGCCAGCAGCCGGACAGGGGGAAACACCATATATTTT.

The chain recombines TRBV28 with TRBJ2-1; D perhaps matches TRBD2 (6 bases). This CDR3 has 16 residues. V lost 3 bases to trimming and J lost 0 bases, with 12 bases between them. CDR1 and CDR2 (germline): MDHEN, SYDVKM. The DNA of the CDR3 is TGTGCCAGCAGTTTCTCTAGCGCACCCTCCTACAATGAGCAGTTCTTC. Its protein is CASSFSSAPSYNEQFF.

The V and J genes are TRBV5-1 and TRBJ2-7, with unresolved D. V lost 0 bases to trimming and J lost 1 base, with 8 bases between them. Looked up from germline, CDR1 is SGHRS and CDR2 is YFSETQ. The CDR3 runs 14 residues. CDR3 loop: CASSLAAASYEQYF. As DNA, the CDR3 is TGCGCCAGCAGCTTGGCCGCGGCATCCTACGAGCAGTACTTC.

The chain joins TRBV7-2 to TRBJ2-7; maybe TRBD2 (6 bases). V was clipped by 1 base and J by 6 bases, with 13 bases between them. Germline-derived CDR1 and CDR2 are SGHTA and FQGNSA. CDR3 length: 14 residues. CDR3 sequence: CASSLDLTSGEQYF. The CDR3 DNA follows: TGTGCCAGCAGCTTAGATTTGACTAGTGGCGAGCAGTACTTC.

CDR3: CSARPTGGRDTQYF. Here the CDR3 DNA reads TGCAGTGCTAGACCGACAGGGGGCAGGGATACGCAGTATTTT. The genes are TRBV20-1 and TRBJ2-3; 10 bases are shared with TRBD1. Trimming at V came to 2 bases and at J to 6 bases, leaving 5 bases not matched to a gene. Germline V gene lookup returns CDR1 DFQATT and CDR2 SNEGSKA (reference sequence). CDR3 length: 14 amino acids.

The table lists this clonotype with a few counts. This sequence joins TRBV12-3 or TRBV12-4 and TRBJ1-5; 10 bases are shared with TRBD1. Germline trimming cut 8 bases from V and 1 base from J; bases unmatched to any gene: 8. The CDR3 is 16 residues long. The CDR3 DNA follows: TGTGCCAGCTCGGGACAGGGGAGGGGGAGCAATCAGCCCCAGCATTTT. Translating gives CASSGQGRGSNQPQHF.

This chain uses TRBV14 with TRBJ2-7; no firm D call. This CDR3 is built from 15 residues. Trimming stripped 1 base from V and 2 bases from J, with 12 bases between. The germline gives CDR1 SGHDN, CDR2 FVKESK. CDR3: CASSQGSARTYEQYF. In nucleotides, the CDR3 is TGTGCCAGCAGCCAAGGGTCAGCTAGAACCTACGAGCAGTACTTC.

This clonotype was counted only a few times. This chain links TRBV11-1 with TRBJ2-1, with 8 bases identical to TRBD2. J gave up 5 bases and V 4 bases, and 7 bases lay outside the gene matches. The CDR3 spans 15 residues. Per the germline V gene, CDR1 is SGHAT and CDR2 is FQDESV (reference sequence). CDR3 loop: CASSSGLVVHNEQFF. In DNA form, the CDR3 reads TGTGCCAGCAGCTCGGGACTAGTTGTCCACAATGAGCAGTTCTTC. The whole variable domain, remainder taken from reference TRBV11-1 and TRBJ2-1, is EAEVAQSPRYKITEKSQAVAFWCDPISGHATLYWYRQILGQGPELLVQFQDESVVDDSQLPKDRFSAERLKGVDSTLKIQPAELGDSAMYLCASSSGLVVHNEQFFGPGTRLTVL.

Here the CDR3 DNA reads TGCAGTGCCCGGACTAGCGGAGGACTATACGAGCAGTACTTC. Translated: CSARTSGGLYEQYF. The chain employs TRBV20-1 and TRBJ2-7; TRBD2 matches 10 bases. CDR1 and CDR2 from the germline V gene are DFQATT and SNEGSKA (reference sequence). The V gene end was trimmed by 6 bases and the J gene end by 4 bases; junction bases not matched to a gene: 9. This CDR3 spans 14 amino acids.

This clonotype is a singleton in its sample. The junction differs from germline at one of its ends, possibly a read error. V is TRBV13 and J is TRBJ2-2; D is ambiguous. This CDR3 is built from 14 residues. Germline values: CDR1 PRHDT, CDR2 FYEKMQ (reference sequence). The CDR3 is CASSSRPKTGELFF. The CDR3 nucleotides read TGTGCCAGCAGCTCAAGGCCGAAAACCGGGGAGCTGTTTTTT. Based on the CDR3 plus reference TRBV13 and TRBJ2-2, the full variable domain is AAGVIQSPRHLIKEKRETATLKCYPIPRHDTVYWYQQGPGQDPQFLISFYEKMQSDKGSIPDRFSAQQFSDYHSELNMSSLELGDSALYFCASSSRPKTGELFFGEGSRLTVL.

V usage is TRBV10-3 and J usage is TRBJ2-3; perhaps TRBD2 as D (6 bases). CDR3 length: 15 amino acids. V was pared by 6 bases and J by 0 bases, with 13 bases between. Germline V CDR1 and CDR2: ENHRY, SYGVKD. The CDR3 nucleotides are TGTGCCATCAGGTTGACTAGGGATAGCACAGATACGCAGTATTTT. It yields the protein CAIRLTRDSTDTQYF.

The V and J genes are TRBV6-5 and TRBJ2-7; D is uncertain. The CDR3 sequence is 14 residues long. Trimming removed 6 bases at V and 0 bases at J, with 12 bases between. Germline V gene lookup returns CDR1 MNHEY and CDR2 SVGAGI. CDR3 protein: CASSIGPSSYEQYF. The CDR3 DNA is TGTGCCAGCAGCATCGGCCCCAGCTCCTACGAGCAGTACTTC.

The rearrangement uses TRBV7-9 and TRBJ2-5, with 10 bases identical to TRBD2. Trimming cost V 1 base and J 4 bases; bases outside gene matches: 9. The germline gives CDR1 SEHNR, CDR2 FQNEAQ (reference sequence). The CDR3 covers 17 residues. The chain's CDR3 is CASSLGSSGSLGETQYF. The CDR3 DNA follows: TGTGCCAGCAGCTTAGGGTCTAGCGGGAGTCTGGGAGAGACCCAGTACTTC.

The rearrangement joins TRBV7-2 to TRBJ2-1, with TRBD2 matching over 13 bases. Germline CDR1 SGHTA, CDR2 FQGNSA. The CDR3 runs to 14 residues. Trimming removed 7 bases from V and 8 bases from J; junction bases left unmatched: 5. CDR3 sequence (DNA): TGTGCCAGCACCGGACTAGCGGGAGAATATGAGCAGTTCTTC. It yields the protein CASTGLAGEYEQFF.

This clonotype showed up just a few times. The chain combines TRBV6-5 with TRBJ1-5; D is uncertain. V was clipped by 0 bases and J by 2 bases, with 8 bases between them. The CDR3 has 15 residues. Germline loops: CDR1 MNHEY, CDR2 SVGAGI. CDR3 nucleotides: TGTGCCAGCAGTTACTCCCGGGGTGGCAATCAGCCCCAGCATTTT. Its protein is CASSYSRGGNQPQHF.

This clonotype was seen only a few times. The chain recombines TRBV28 with TRBJ2-1, with TRBD1 matching 12 bases. Per the germline V gene, CDR1 is MDHEN and CDR2 is SYDVKM. The junction had 10 bases not matched to a gene; V was cut back by 3 bases and J by 7 bases. This CDR3 comprises 17 residues. The CDR3 DNA reads as TGTGCCAGCAGTTTCATCCCCGGGACAGGGGGCACGAATGAGCAGTTCTTC. It is translated as CASSFIPGTGGTNEQFF.

The rearrangement uses TRBV30 and TRBJ2-7; 8 bases are shared with TRBD1. CDR1 is GTSNPN and CDR2 is SVGIG in the germline V gene (reference sequence). The CDR3 length is 14 residues. Trimming removed 4 bases from V and 0 bases from J; junction bases left unmatched: 5. The DNA for the CDR3 is TGTGCCTGGAAGGACAGGGAAGGCTCCTACGAGCAGTACTTC. Its translation: CAWKDREGSYEQYF.

The chain joins TRBV27 to TRBJ1-2, with D possibly matching TRBD1 (5 bases). The V gene's germline CDR1 is MNHEY and CDR2 SMNVEV (reference sequence). V lost 1 base and J lost 6, with 9 bases in between. This CDR3 has 13 residues. The CDR3 protein is CASSLWGKDGYTF. DNA for the CDR3: TGTGCCAGCAGTTTATGGGGCAAGGATGGCTACACCTTC.